One and the same sample provided the 20 T cell receptor beta chains below, sequenced in a study of technical replicates of blood from four donors. Repertoires were generated with immunoSEQ multiplex PCR, while TCRdb's copy carries only in-frame clones and drops some. Here the sample spans tens of thousands of clones, about nine tenths being singletons. Sequenced sample: T cells isolated from PBMCs. These receptor sequences come from a human donor in good health. Some clones in this sample may be carry-over from other donors' samples.

This sequence joins TRBV7-6 and TRBJ2-3; 11 positions agree with TRBD1. V shed 2 bases and J 6 bases; nucleotides not matched to a gene: 1. This CDR3 region has 14 residues. CDR1 and CDR2 (germline): SGHVS, FNYEAQ. This CDR3 reads CASSLWDRGDTQYF. CDR3 nucleotides: TGTGCCAGCAGCTTATGGGACAGGGGGGATACGCAGTATTTT. The full variable domain, completed using reference TRBV7-6 and TRBJ2-3, is GAGVSQSPRYKVTKRGQDVALRCDPISGHVSLYWYRQALGQGPEFLTYFNYEAQQDKSGLPNDRFSAERPEGSISTLTIQRTEQRDSAMYRCASSLWDRGDTQYFGPGTRLTVL.

This clone has just one count. The chain employs TRBV10-3 and TRBJ2-7; 14 bases fit TRBD2. The CDR3 spans 15 residues. V gave up 0 bases and J gave up 7 bases; unmatched junction bases: 2. Germline CDR1 is ENHRY and CDR2 is SYGVKD. The CDR3 sequence is CAISESGLAGEEQYF. CDR3 sequence (DNA): TGTGCCATCAGTGAGTCGGGACTAGCGGGAGAGGAGCAGTACTTC.

V gene TRBV29-1 combines with J gene TRBJ2-1; TRBD2 matches 9 bases. With V trimmed by 1 base and J by 4 bases, 5 bases remained unmatched. Germline CDR1 is SQVTM and CDR2 is ANQGSEA. This CDR3 is built from 15 residues. For the CDR3, the DNA is TGCAGCGTTGAAGCGACTAGCGGACTATACAATGAGCAGTTCTTC. It codes for CSVEATSGLYNEQFF.

V and J are TRBV25-1 and TRBJ1-1; D uncertain. Trimming took 8 bases from V and 9 from J, leaving 13 bases between them. The CDR3 consists of 11 residues. Germline values: CDR1 MGHDK, CDR2 SYGVNS. Here the CDR3 DNA reads TGTGCCAGCTCTAGTGGTATGCAAGCTTTCTTT. It yields the protein CASSSGMQAFF.

The V gene is TRBV9, the J gene TRBJ2-3, with 10 bases fitting TRBD2. This CDR3 contains 16 residues. Germline CDR1 SGDLS, CDR2 YYNGEE. The V gene end was trimmed by 3 bases and the J gene end by 5 bases; junction bases not matched to a gene: 9. The DNA for the CDR3 is TGTGCCAGCAGCGGAAGGACTAGCGGAAGGGGAGATACGCAGTATTTT. Translating it yields CASSGRTSGRGDTQYF.

The chain uses TRBV7-3 and TRBJ2-1, with D tentatively TRBD2 (6 bases). V dropped 2 bases and J dropped 0 bases, with 11 bases sitting between them. CDR3 size: 16 residues. CDR1 is SGHTA, CDR2 FQGTGA, per germline. This CDR3 is CASSLSDGSSYNEQFF. The DNA of the CDR3 is TGTGCCAGCAGCTTATCGGACGGGAGCTCCTACAATGAGCAGTTCTTC.

The V call is TRBV7-9, the J call TRBJ1-6; 8 nucleotides align to TRBD1. Looked up from germline, CDR1 is SEHNR and CDR2 is FQNEAQ (reference sequence). The CDR3 extends over 14 amino acids. V lost 2 bases and J lost 10; bases outside the gene matches: 4. In nucleotides, the CDR3 is TGTGCCAGCAGCTTACAGGGGGCTCGGTCACCCCTCCACTTT. This codes for CASSLQGARSPLHF.

The CDR3 is CASSLTGTSGRETQYF. CDR3 DNA sequence: TGTGCCAGCAGCTTAACTGGGACTAGCGGGAGGGAGACCCAGTACTTC. The chain uses TRBV7-3 and TRBJ2-5; 15 bases align to TRBD2. V lost 0 bases and J lost 5; bases outside the gene matches: 1. The CDR3 extends over 16 amino acids. Per germline, CDR1 SGHTA and CDR2 FQGTGA.

V is TRBV6-5 and J is TRBJ2-2; 11 bases agree with TRBD1. Germline assignment: CDR1 MNHEY and CDR2 SVGAGI. With 6 bases clipped from V and 1 base from J, the junction kept 1 base outside the gene matches. CDR3 size: 15 residues. CDR3 sequence: CASRGTGGNTGELFF. The CDR3 DNA follows: TGTGCCAGCAGGGGGACAGGGGGGAACACCGGGGAGCTGTTTTTT.

The genes are TRBV29-1 and TRBJ2-1, with TRBD2 identical over 7 bases. The CDR3 covers 13 residues. Germline assignment: CDR1 SQVTM and CDR2 ANQGSEA. Losses at the gene ends were 7 bases for V and 4 bases for J; bases not matched to a gene: 7. CDR3 in amino acids: CSAVAGTYNEQFF. The CDR3 DNA is TGCAGCGCTGTAGCGGGTACATACAATGAGCAGTTCTTC.

For this clone: At one of its ends the junction is not consistent with the germline gene, which may arise from a read error. The chain is built from TRBV28 and TRBJ2-1; 8 bases fit TRBD2. The germline gives CDR1 MDHEN, CDR2 SYDVKM. The CDR3 loop spans 12 amino acids. CDR3 DNA sequence: TGTGCCAGCAGTACTAGCGGTTTAAAGGGGATCTTC. Amino acid sequence: CASSTSGLKGIF.

The chain is built from TRBV30 and TRBJ2-5; the match to TRBD2 covers 7 bases. The CDR3 spans 14 residues. V shed 3 bases and J 4 bases; nucleotides not matched to a gene: 8. Germline V lookup: CDR1 GTSNPN, CDR2 SVGIG (reference sequence). This CDR3 reads CAWSGLVFRETQYF. CDR3 nucleotides: TGTGCCTGGAGCGGACTAGTCTTTCGAGAGACCCAGTACTTC.

J is TRBJ2-5 and V is TRBV11-3; tentative D call: TRBD1 (6 bases). The CDR3 spans 17 residues. V dropped 2 bases and J dropped 0 bases, with 16 bases sitting between them. CDR1 and CDR2 from the germline V gene are SGHNT and YENEEA. Here the CDR3 DNA reads TGTGCCAGCAGCTTATTCTTCAGGGGCCCGTACCAAGAGACCCAGTACTTC. It codes for CASSLFFRGPYQETQYF. The full variable domain, completed using reference TRBV11-3 and TRBJ2-5, is EAGVVQSPRYKIIEKKQPVAFWCNPISGHNTLYWYLQNLGQGPELLIRYENEEAVDDSQLPKDRFSAERLKGVDSTLKIQPAELGDSAVYLCASSLFFRGPYQETQYFGPGTRLLVL.

This chain connects TRBV28 to TRBJ2-1; D call uncertain. V lost 11 bases and J 9 bases, leaving 14 bases between the germline ends. CDR1 is MDHEN, CDR2 SYDVKM, per germline. The CDR3 consists of 11 residues. CDR3 nucleotide sequence: TGTGCCTCCTGCAGTGTCACTGAGCAGTTCTTC. As protein: CASCSVTEQFF.

The rearrangement joins TRBV18 to TRBJ2-7; TRBD1 agrees at 10 bases. There are 13 residues in the CDR3. J was trimmed by 5 bases and V by 6 bases; bases with no gene match: 4. CDR1 is KGHSH, CDR2 LQKENI, per germline. Here the CDR3 DNA reads TGTGCCAGCTCCCGACAGGGGGCCAACGAGCAGTACTTC. Protein product: CASSRQGANEQYF.

The chain combines TRBV28 with TRBJ1-2; D unresolved. CDR1 is MDHEN, CDR2 SYDVKM, per germline. The CDR3 has 13 amino acids. Trimming pared 5 bases from V and 4 bases from J, leaving 11 bases between. CDR3 nucleotides: TGTGCCAGCAGTAGCGGACCGGGCTATGGCTACACCTTC. This translates into CASSSGPGYGYTF.

The chain recombines TRBV27 with TRBJ2-7; 8 positions agree with TRBD2. Germline V gives CDR1 MNHEY, CDR2 SMNVEV (reference sequence). The length of the CDR3 is 15 residues. Unmatched junction bases numbered 8, after V lost 6 bases and J lost 1 base. As DNA, the CDR3 is TGTGCCAGCAGGTTAACCGGGACTAGTTCCTACGAGCAGTACTTC. It is translated as CASRLTGTSSYEQYF.

The rearrangement joins TRBV5-6 to TRBJ2-7; perhaps TRBD2 as D (6 bases). The germline V and J ends were trimmed by 0 bases and 3 bases, with 19 bases remaining between them. CDR1 is SGHDT and CDR2 is YYEEEE in the germline V gene. This CDR3 is 17 amino acids long. This CDR3 reads CASSLDPPGVPFYEQYF. CDR3 DNA: TGTGCCAGCAGCTTGGACCCCCCGGGAGTCCCCTTCTACGAGCAGTACTTC.

The V and J genes are TRBV15 and TRBJ2-7, with 9 bases matching TRBD2. Germline CDR1 LNHNV, CDR2 YYDKDF (reference sequence). The CDR3 totals 13 residues. Germline trimming cut 5 bases from V and 4 bases from J; bases unmatched to any gene: 3. Written as DNA, the CDR3 is TGTGCCACCAGCCGGACTAGCGATTACGAGCAGTACTTC. Encoded protein: CATSRTSDYEQYF.

V is TRBV7-9 and J is TRBJ2-5, with TRBD1 identical over 9 bases. The CDR3 spans 18 residues. Germline V gives CDR1 SEHNR, CDR2 FQNEAQ (reference sequence). Trimming took 5 bases from V and 0 from J; bases not matched to a gene: 13. The CDR3 sequence is CASSPVVRDRANQETQYF. CDR3 sequence (DNA): TGTGCCAGCAGCCCAGTTGTCCGGGACAGGGCTAACCAAGAGACCCAGTACTTC. The full variable domain, its missing parts supplied by reference TRBV7-9 and TRBJ2-5, is DTGVSQNPRHKITKRGQNVTFRCDPISEHNRLYWYRQTLGQGPEFLTYFQNEAQLEKSRLLSDRFSAERPKGSFSTLEIQRTEQGDSAMYLCASSPVVRDRANQETQYFGPGTRLLVL.